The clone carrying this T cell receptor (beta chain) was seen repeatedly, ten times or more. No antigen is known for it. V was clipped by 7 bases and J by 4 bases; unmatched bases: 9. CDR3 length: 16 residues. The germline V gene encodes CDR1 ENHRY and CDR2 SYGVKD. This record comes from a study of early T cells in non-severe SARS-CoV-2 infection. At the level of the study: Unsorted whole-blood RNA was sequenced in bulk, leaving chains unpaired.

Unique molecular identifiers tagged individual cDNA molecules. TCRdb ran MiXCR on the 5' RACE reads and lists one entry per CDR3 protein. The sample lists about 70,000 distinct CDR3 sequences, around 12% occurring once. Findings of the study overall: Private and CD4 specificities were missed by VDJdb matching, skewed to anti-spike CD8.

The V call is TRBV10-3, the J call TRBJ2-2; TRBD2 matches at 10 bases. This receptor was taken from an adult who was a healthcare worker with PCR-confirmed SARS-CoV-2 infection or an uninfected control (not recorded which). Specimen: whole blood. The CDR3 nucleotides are TGTGCCATCAATAAAGCGGGAGGGCCGGGCACCGGGGAGCTGTTTTTT. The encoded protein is CAINKAGGPGTGELFF.